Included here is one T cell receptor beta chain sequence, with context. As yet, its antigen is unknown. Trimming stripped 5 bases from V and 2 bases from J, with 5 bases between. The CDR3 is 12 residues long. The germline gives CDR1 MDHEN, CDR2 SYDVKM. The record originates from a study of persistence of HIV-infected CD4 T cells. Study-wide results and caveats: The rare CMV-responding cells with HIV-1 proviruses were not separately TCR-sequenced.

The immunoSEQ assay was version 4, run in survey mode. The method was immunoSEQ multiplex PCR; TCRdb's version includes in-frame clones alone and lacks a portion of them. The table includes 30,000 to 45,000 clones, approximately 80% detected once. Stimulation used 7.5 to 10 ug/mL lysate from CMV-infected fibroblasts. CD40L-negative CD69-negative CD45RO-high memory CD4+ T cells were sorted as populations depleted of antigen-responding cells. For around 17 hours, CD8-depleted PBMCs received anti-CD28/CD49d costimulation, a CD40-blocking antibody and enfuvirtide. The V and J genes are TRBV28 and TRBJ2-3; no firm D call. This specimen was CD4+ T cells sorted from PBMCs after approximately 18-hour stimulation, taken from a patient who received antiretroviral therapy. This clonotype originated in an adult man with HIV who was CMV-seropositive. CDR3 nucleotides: TGTGCCAGCAGTATTTACACAGATACGCAGTATTTT. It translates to CASSIYTDTQYF.